This T cell receptor (beta chain) was retrieved from a study of regulatory T cells in long-lasting Graves disease. This clonotype was seen ten or more times. Time point described: persistent/refractory GD, antithyroid drugs over 5 years with positive TRAb. After RNA was extracted from PBMCs, the TCR library was made from it. Clinicians diagnosed Graves' disease using American Thyroid Association guidelines. Assembly of TCR beta libraries relied on iRepertoire HTBI primers together with Arm-PCR of CDR3 regions. MiXCR, applied by TCRdb to the multiplex PCR reads, yields one record per CDR3 protein. Here the sample spans under 350,000 distinct CDR3 sequences, 20% to 25% being singletons. Sequencing was performed on peripheral blood mononuclear cells (PBMCs), taken when the disease was refractory, from a patient treated with antithyroid drugs. The receptor was isolated from a female donor with Graves disease.

The CDR3 nucleotides are TGTGCCAGCAGGAAGAGACAGGCTGAAAAACTGTTTTTT. Translation gives CASRKRQAEKLFF. The V gene is TRBV6-1, the J gene TRBJ1-4; perhaps TRBD1 as D (6 bases). Trimming removed 6 bases at V and 7 bases at J, with 12 bases between. The germline V gene has CDR1 MNHNS and CDR2 SASEGT. This CDR3 spans 13 amino acids.